This is a list of T cell receptor beta chains from one sample in a study of CD8+ T cells in alopecia areata. This table comes from immunoSEQ multiplex PCR, and its TCRdb copy is limited to in-frame clones, with some not included. The data show about 190,000 clones, around three fifths seen once. Sequencing used CD8+ T cells sorted from blood, obtained at week 24, from a patient treated with tofacitinib. Receptors originate from a human donor with alopecia areata. Both conserved end residues are part of each CDR3. D genes are given only for firm matches. Size tells how often a clone was seen (once, few, many) or the class of an expanded clone, and some rows leave it out.

TRBJ1-6 | once | . | TRBV15 | TGTGCCACCAGCAAGCAGTCCAGCTCCTATAATTCACCCCTCCACTTT | CATSKQSSSYNSPLHF
TRBJ2-2 | . | TRBD1 | TRBV9 | TGTGCCAGCAGCGCGTTGGGGGGAACAGGGGGCCCCTACAACACCGGGGAGCTGTTTTTT | CASSALGGTGGPYNTGELFF
TRBJ1-5 | . | . | TRBV4-1 | TGCGCCAGCAGTGCCCAGGGGAATCAGCCCCAGCATTTT | CASSAQGNQPQHF
TRBJ1-1 | . | . | TRBV7-6 | TGTGCCAGCAGCTTAAGCTGGGGCGGCGGTGAAGCTTTCTTT | CASSLSWGGGEAFF
TRBJ1-1 | . | . | TRBV4-1 | TGCGCCAGCAGCCAAGACTCCGGGGACACTGAAGCTTTCTTT | CASSQDSGDTEAFF
TRBJ1-1 | once | . | TRBV7-8 | TGTGCCAGCAGCTACGGAGGGGGGAATGAAGCTTTCTTT | CASSYGGGNEAFF
TRBJ1-5 | . | . | TRBV4-1 | TGCGCCAGCAGCCAAGCTAATCAGCCCCAGCATTTT | CASSQANQPQHF
TRBJ2-7 | . | . | TRBV6-5 | TGTGCCAGCAGCCCCCCCGGGGAGCAGTACTTC | CASSPPGEQYF
TRBJ2-2 | once | . | TRBV5-1 | TGCGCCAGCAGCTGGGGCGGGCAAACCATGCCGACGAACACCGGGGAGCTGTTTTTT | CASSWGGQTMPTNTGELFF
TRBJ2-5 | once | . | TRBV25-1 | TGTGCCAGCAGTGTGGCGACAGCACCTCAAGAGACCCAGTACTTC | CASSVATAPQETQYF
TRBJ1-6 | . | . | TRBV5-1 | TGCGCCAGCAGCTTAACAGGGACCTATAATTCACCCCTCCACTTT | CASSLTGTYNSPLHF
TRBJ2-5 | . | . | TRBV5-1 | TGCGCCAGCAGCTTGAACAGGGAGACCCAGTACTTC | CASSLNRETQYF
TRBJ1-6 | few | . | TRBV9 | TGTGCCAGCAGCGTAGGGGATAATTCACCCCTCCACTTT | CASSVGDNSPLHF
TRBJ2-4 | . | . | TRBV28 | TGTGCCAGCAGTTCAACACCGGGACTCCGGACGGCGGACATTCAGTACTTC | CASSSTPGLRTADIQYF
TRBJ1-2 | few | . | TRBV7-9 | TGTGCCAGCAGCCCAGGGGTTAACTATGGCTACACCTTC | CASSPGVNYGYTF
TRBJ1-4 | many | . | TRBV6-6 | TGTGCCAGCAGTTGGGGGGGTGCTAATGAAAAACTGTTTTTT | CASSWGGANEKLFF
TRBJ2-3 | few | . | TRBV6-5 | TGTGCCAGCAGCCCCACAGGGTTTCGCACAGATACGCAGTATTTT | CASSPTGFRTDTQYF
TRBJ1-2 | . | . | TRBV7-8 | TGTGCCAGCAAACAGGACAGTAACTATGGCTACACCTTC | CASKQDSNYGYTF
TRBJ2-3 | . | TRBD2 | TRBV30 | TGTGCCTGGAGTGTAGACTCACTAGCGGGGACGACAGATACGCAGTATTTT | CAWSVDSLAGTTDTQYF
TRBJ1-2 | . | . | TRBV19 | TGTGCCAGTAGTAATGGAGAGTTGGGTGGCTACACCTTC | CASSNGELGGYTF
TRBJ2-3 | . | . | TRBV7-9 | TGTGCCAGCAGCTTACGTGTCGGCTCGAGCACAGATACGCAGTATTTT | CASSLRVGSSTDTQYF
TRBJ2-2 | . | . | TRBV2 | TGTGCCGGCTCCGGGCAGGGTCGCACCGGGGAGCTGTTTTTT | CAGSGQGRTGELFF
TRBJ2-7 | few | . | TRBV19 | TGTGCCAGTAGTACGGGACGAGGTATGGAGCAGTACTTC | CASSTGRGMEQYF
TRBJ2-5 | once | TRBD1 | TRBV11-3 | TGTGCCAGCAGCCCCTATCGGACAGGAACCAAAGAGACCCAGTACTTC | CASSPYRTGTKETQYF
TRBJ1-3 | . | . | TRBV29-1 | TGCAGCGTTGAAGATCAAAAAGGACGTAGGAGCTCTGGAAACACCATATATTTT | CSVEDQKGRRSSGNTIYF
TRBJ2-1 | . | . | TRBV29-1 | TGCAGCGTTGAAGCAGGACAGAGAGGCAATGAGCAGTTCTTC | CSVEAGQRGNEQFF
TRBJ2-1 | . | TRBD2 | TRBV10-3 | TGTGCCATCAGTGAGGGGGGGGTGGCCGAGCAGTTCTTC | CAISEGGVAEQFF
TRBJ2-7 | once | TRBD1 | TRBV6-5 | TGTGCCAGCAGTTACGTAGGGACAGCTCCCTACGAGCAGTACTTC | CASSYVGTAPYEQYF
TRBJ1-4 | few | . | TRBV30 | TGTGCCTGCCGCGGCGGGGTTCGTTATGAAAAACTGTTTTTT | CACRGGVRYEKLFF